A selection of T cell receptor beta chains follows, all from one sample in a study of Graves' ophthalmopathy and Graves' hyperthyroidism. One entry per CDR3 protein results from TCRdb running MiXCR on the multiplex PCR reads. The sample yields about 600,000 distinct CDR3 sequences, less than 40% seen once. The source material was peripheral blood or thyroid tissue (not recorded which). These receptors all stem from an adult man with Graves' hyperthyroidism. The CDR3 runs from the conserved cysteine through the conserved F or W. The D gene is left open where the match is weak. Rows give clone size only sometimes, using once, few, many, or a class for an expanded clone.

abundance	v_gene	j_gene	d_gene	CDR3aa	CDR3nt
many	TRBV28	TRBJ1-1	.	CASSLSLVGAFF	TGTGCCAGCAGTTTAAGCCTGGTGGGAGCTTTCTTT
many	TRBV5-1	TRBJ1-4	.	CASSLQGGNEKLFF	TGTGCCAGCAGCTTACAGGGTGGGAATGAAAAACTGTTTTTT
few	TRBV11-2	TRBJ2-3	.	CASSLSGGFGTDTQYF	TGTGCCAGCAGCTTGAGCGGTGGCTTCGGCACAGATACGCAGTATTTT
many	TRBV14	TRBJ1-1	.	CASSQDWTEAFF	TGTGCCAGCAGCCAAGATTGGACTGAAGCTTTCTTT
many	TRBV6-5	TRBJ2-7	TRBD2	CASSRTSGTEQYF	TGTGCCAGCAGCCGGACTAGCGGGACCGAGCAGTACTTC
.	TRBV20-1	TRBJ2-2	.	CSARERTGVAPGSCFF	.
few	TRBV4-1	TRBJ2-7	TRBD1	CASSQPTGGEAVSSYEQYF	TGTGCCAGCAGCCAACCGACAGGGGGGGAGGCGGTAAGCTCCTACGAGCAGTACTTC
few	TRBV12-3/TRBV12-4	TRBJ2-2	TRBD2	CASRTRTSGSSGELFF	TGTGCCAGCAGAACAAGGACTAGCGGGAGCTCCGGGGAGCTGTTTTTT
many	TRBV12-3/TRBV12-4	TRBJ1-5	.	CASSSYSGGTWSNQPQHF	TGTGCCAGCAGTTCTTACAGCGGGGGCACTTGGAGCAATCAGCCCCAGCATTTT
many	TRBV12-3/TRBV12-4	TRBJ1-5	.	CASREVNQPQHF	TGTGCCAGCAGAGAAGTTAATCAGCCCCAGCATTTT
.	TRBV20-1	TRBJ2-1	TRBD2	CSALSGSNEQFF	TGCAGTGCTCTTAGCGGGAGTAATGAGCAGTTCTTC
many	TRBV4-1	TRBJ2-7	.	CASSHQFGQGTYEQYF	TGCGCCAGCAGCCATCAGTTCGGGCAGGGGACTTACGAGCAGTACTTC
few	TRBV27	TRBJ2-2	.	CASRVQNTGELFF	TGTGCCAGTAGGGTCCAAAACACCGGGGAGCTGTTTTTT
many	TRBV5-1	TRBJ2-2	.	CASSLVRGASGELFF	TGCGCCAGCAGCTTGGTCCGGGGGGCAAGCGGGGAGCTGTTTTTT
.	TRBV7-2	TRBJ1-2	.	CASSSAAGSRYTF	TGTGCCAGCAGCTCGGCAGCGGGAAGCCGCTACACCTTC
many	TRBV20-1	TRBJ2-5	.	CSAVLSTGLQETQYF	TGCAGTGCGGTACTATCAACAGGCCTTCAAGAGACCCAGTACTTC
many	TRBV7-9	TRBJ2-5	.	CASSTSTKTGDQETQYF	TGTGCCAGCAGCACCTCCACCAAGACAGGCGATCAAGAGACCCAGTACTTC
.	TRBV7-8	TRBJ1-2	.	CASSSQGWTNYGYTF	TGTGCCAGCAGTTCTCAGGGTTGGACTAACTATGGCTACACCTTC
.	TRBV29-1	TRBJ2-5	.	CSVDSSRQETQYF	TGCAGCGTGGACTCCTCGCGCCAAGAGACCCAGTACTTC
many	TRBV7-9	TRBJ2-5	.	CASSPPGKETQYF	TGTGCCAGCAGCCCGCCAGGAAAAGAGACCCAGTACTTC
many	TRBV20-1	TRBJ1-3	.	CSARDEGTGPGNTIYF	TGCAGTGCTAGAGATGAGGGAACAGGGCCTGGAAACACCATATATTTT
.	TRBV7-9	TRBJ2-5	.	CASSSPSNRRGPPTQYF	TGTGCCAGCAGCTCCCCGAGTAACCGCCGGGGGCCGCCAACCCAGTACTTC
.	TRBV7-2	TRBJ1-6	TRBD1	CVGSPRQGAYNSPLHF	TGTGTCGGCAGCCCCCGACAGGGGGCCTATAATTCACCCCTCCACTTT
many	TRBV20-1	TRBJ1-3	.	CSAGGYSGNTIYF	TGCAGTGCCGGGGGCTACTCTGGAAACACCATATATTTT
many	TRBV7-9	TRBJ2-7	.	CASSLPGSSYEQYF	TGTGCCAGCAGCTTACCAGGGAGCTCCTACGAGCAGTACTTC
many	TRBV6-1	TRBJ1-5	.	CASSERQVNQPQHF	TGTGCCAGCAGTGAACGACAGGTAAATCAGCCCCAGCATTTT
many	TRBV19	TRBJ1-2	.	CASSPAGIFGYTF	TGTGCCAGTAGTCCCGCAGGGATCTTCGGCTACACCTTC
once	TRBV2	TRBJ2-1	TRBD2	CASREGTSGYNEQFF	TGTGCCAGCAGGGAAGGGACTAGCGGCTACAATGAGCAGTTCTTC
many	TRBV6-5	TRBJ1-5	.	CASSEAARVGQPQHF	TGTGCCAGCAGTGAAGCAGCGAGGGTAGGACAGCCCCAGCATTTT
.	TRBV7-9	TRBJ2-7	TRBD2	CASSFGLASWEQYF	TGTGCCAGCAGCTTTGGACTAGCCTCCTGGGAGCAGTACTTC
.	TRBV7-9	TRBJ1-1	TRBD1	CASSWGGTGTPEAFF	TGTGCCAGCAGCTGGGGCGGGACAGGGACCCCTGAAGCTTTCTTT
once	TRBV7-9	TRBJ2-3	.	CASSDWVGPTDTQYF	TGTGCCAGCAGCGACTGGGTGGGCCCCACAGATACGCAGTATTTT
many	TRBV20-1	TRBJ2-7	.	CSASGTQAYEQYF	TGCAGTGCGAGCGGGACACAGGCCTACGAGCAGTACTTC
.	TRBV10-3	TRBJ1-2	TRBD1	CAISESWTGDGRNYGYTF	TGTGCCATCAGTGAGTCTTGGACAGGGGACGGTCGTAACTATGGCTACACCTTC
many	TRBV12-3/TRBV12-4	TRBJ1-5	.	CASSLREGQPQHF	TGTGCCAGCAGTTTAAGGGAAGGTCAGCCCCAGCATTTT
.	TRBV18	TRBJ1-6	.	CASSPNEGSPLHF	TGTGCCAGCTCACCAAATGAGGGATCACCCCTCCACTTT
.	TRBV20-1	TRBJ2-2	.	CSARDWNEQFF	TGCAGTGCTAGAGACTGGAATGAGCAGTTTTTT
.	TRBV30	TRBJ1-4	.	CAWSGDKGLETNEKLFF	TGTGCCTGGAGTGGGGACAAGGGATTGGAAACTAATGAAAAACTGTTTTTT
many	TRBV15	TRBJ1-3	.	CATSRDRGAGFSSGNTIYF	TGTGCCACCAGCAGAGATAGAGGGGCAGGCTTTAGCTCTGGAAACACCATATATTTT
many	TRBV5-1	TRBJ1-1	TRBD1	CASSIRDRHMNTEAFF	TGCGCCAGCAGCATCCGGGACAGACACATGAACACTGAAGCTTTCTTT
.	TRBV28	TRBJ2-7	.	CASSQALVYEQYF	TGTGCCAGCAGTCAAGCTTTAGTCTACGAGCAGTACTTC
.	TRBV7-3	TRBJ2-1	TRBD2	CASSAGLAGDDEQFF	TGTGCCAGCAGCGCGGGACTAGCGGGAGACGATGAGCAGTTCTTC
.	TRBV24-1	TRBJ1-2	.	CATSETSGTF	TGTGCCACCAGTGAGACTAGCGGGACTTTC